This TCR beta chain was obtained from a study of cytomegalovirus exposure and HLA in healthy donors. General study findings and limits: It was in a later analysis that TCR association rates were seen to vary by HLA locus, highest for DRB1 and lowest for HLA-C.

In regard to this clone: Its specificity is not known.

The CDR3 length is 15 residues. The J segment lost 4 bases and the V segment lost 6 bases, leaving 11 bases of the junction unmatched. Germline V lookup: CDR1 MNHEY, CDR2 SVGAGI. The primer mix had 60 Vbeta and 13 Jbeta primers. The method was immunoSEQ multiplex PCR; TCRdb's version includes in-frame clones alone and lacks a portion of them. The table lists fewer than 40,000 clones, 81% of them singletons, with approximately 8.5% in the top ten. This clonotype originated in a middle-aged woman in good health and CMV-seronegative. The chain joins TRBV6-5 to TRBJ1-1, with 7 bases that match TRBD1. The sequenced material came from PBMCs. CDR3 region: CASRPDRVDSTEAFF. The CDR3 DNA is TGTGCCAGCAGGCCCGACAGGGTGGATAGCACTGAAGCTTTCTTT.